The rows below give T cell receptor beta chains drawn from one sample of a study of early T cells in non-severe SARS-CoV-2 infection. TCRdb passed the 5' RACE reads through MiXCR, listing each CDR3 protein once. The table lists 80,000 to 95,000 distinct CDR3 sequences, 16% of them singletons. The specimen was whole blood, collected at baseline. These receptors were taken from an adult who was a healthcare worker with PCR-confirmed SARS-CoV-2 infection or an uninfected control (not recorded which). Both conserved end residues are trimmed from each CDR3. Each record gives: clone size, V gene, J gene, CDR3 protein. Expanded clones are given a class, and other clones once, few, many or no size at all.

clone_size: few; v_call: TRBV28; j_call: TRBJ1-2; cdr3_aa: ASSSPTDGYT
clone_size: many; v_call: TRBV20-1; j_call: TRBJ2-7; cdr3_aa: SARSGFEQY
clone_size: -; v_call: TRBV20-1; j_call: TRBJ2-5; cdr3_aa: SASTGSVETQY
clone_size: few; v_call: TRBV18; j_call: TRBJ2-7; cdr3_aa: ASSPEEYEQY
clone_size: many; v_call: TRBV9; j_call: TRBJ1-1; cdr3_aa: ASSVEGGGAEAF
clone_size: many; v_call: TRBV10-3; j_call: TRBJ2-1; cdr3_aa: AISEPLAGGEQF
clone_size: -; v_call: TRBV3-1; j_call: TRBJ1-1; cdr3_aa: ASSREWDTEAF
clone_size: -; v_call: TRBV7-9; j_call: TRBJ2-5; cdr3_aa: ASSLDVIVRGTQY
clone_size: few; v_call: TRBV11-2; j_call: TRBJ2-1; cdr3_aa: ASSLLQRSYNEQF
clone_size: few; v_call: TRBV18; j_call: TRBJ2-1; cdr3_aa: ASSPAELTGRNEQF
clone_size: many; v_call: TRBV25-1; j_call: TRBJ1-1; cdr3_aa: ASSEYRAGVRKAF
clone_size: -; v_call: TRBV5-6; j_call: TRBJ1-5; cdr3_aa: ASSLAGGNQPQH
clone_size: -; v_call: TRBV15; j_call: TRBJ1-4; cdr3_aa: ATSDLRGNEKLF
clone_size: -; v_call: TRBV27; j_call: TRBJ2-7; cdr3_aa: ASRRGGSLLEQY
clone_size: few; v_call: TRBV5-6; j_call: TRBJ2-1; cdr3_aa: ASSSLSDEQF
clone_size: many; v_call: TRBV7-9; j_call: TRBJ2-2; cdr3_aa: ASSLVGQTGELF
clone_size: -; v_call: TRBV11-2; j_call: TRBJ2-5; cdr3_aa: ASSPSGSVPETQY
clone_size: -; v_call: TRBV5-1; j_call: TRBJ2-1; cdr3_aa: ASSLEGQGVYNEQF
clone_size: -; v_call: TRBV2; j_call: TRBJ2-1; cdr3_aa: ASVGLRAYNEQF
clone_size: -; v_call: TRBV7-3; j_call: TRBJ2-1; cdr3_aa: ASSSGAYDEQF
clone_size: -; v_call: TRBV20-1; j_call: TRBJ1-2; cdr3_aa: SASRGPDGYT
clone_size: -; v_call: TRBV5-4; j_call: TRBJ1-2; cdr3_aa: ASSPWTGGYT
clone_size: -; v_call: TRBV6-1; j_call: TRBJ2-3; cdr3_aa: ASSELGDTQY
clone_size: few; v_call: TRBV20-1; j_call: TRBJ2-7; cdr3_aa: SPYGAAQKEQY
clone_size: -; v_call: TRBV27; j_call: TRBJ2-7; cdr3_aa: ASSFGDPTYEQY
clone_size: few; v_call: TRBV20-1; j_call: TRBJ1-1; cdr3_aa: SARRQGVTTEAF
clone_size: -; v_call: TRBV20-1; j_call: TRBJ2-7; cdr3_aa: SVGEVTYEQY
clone_size: -; v_call: TRBV11-2; j_call: TRBJ2-1; cdr3_aa: ASLQVHEQF
clone_size: few; v_call: TRBV28; j_call: TRBJ2-4; cdr3_aa: ASAEWLAKNIQY
clone_size: -; v_call: TRBV19; j_call: TRBJ2-3; cdr3_aa: ASRDRGTDTQY
clone_size: -; v_call: TRBV3-1; j_call: TRBJ2-1; cdr3_aa: ASSPRLGGAKSYNEQF
clone_size: -; v_call: TRBV20-1; j_call: TRBJ2-1; cdr3_aa: SATREAKHEQF
clone_size: -; v_call: TRBV20-1; j_call: TRBJ2-2; cdr3_aa: SAREAGEDTGELL
clone_size: many; v_call: TRBV12-3/TRBV12-4; j_call: TRBJ1-1; cdr3_aa: ASRGQGRAF
clone_size: -; v_call: TRBV28; j_call: TRBJ2-3; cdr3_aa: ASSFGSGHVDTQY
clone_size: many; v_call: TRBV2; j_call: TRBJ2-3; cdr3_aa: ASCLAGPPDTQY
clone_size: -; v_call: TRBV11-1; j_call: TRBJ2-5; cdr3_aa: APLGTTETQY
clone_size: few; v_call: TRBV20-1; j_call: TRBJ2-1; cdr3_aa: SAQPSGREFNEQF
clone_size: many; v_call: TRBV5-6; j_call: TRBJ1-1; cdr3_aa: ASSRGQGAF
clone_size: -; v_call: TRBV2; j_call: TRBJ2-5; cdr3_aa: ASRLGSGPPETQY
clone_size: -; v_call: TRBV27; j_call: TRBJ1-6; cdr3_aa: ASSLKRGYSPLH
clone_size: -; v_call: TRBV9; j_call: TRBJ2-5; cdr3_aa: ASSVAGGQETQY
clone_size: -; v_call: TRBV20-1; j_call: TRBJ2-3; cdr3_aa: SARATSGADTQY
clone_size: few; v_call: TRBV20-1; j_call: TRBJ2-3; cdr3_aa: SAPVASGTDTQY
clone_size: -; v_call: TRBV28; j_call: TRBJ2-7; cdr3_aa: ASGGDRLYEQY